These 9 T cell receptor beta chains share one sample of origin, sequenced in a study of T cell responses to AZD1222 COVID-19 vaccine. Sequencing used immunoSEQ multiplex PCR; TCRdb keeps in-frame clones, though not all of them. The sample lists just under 150,000 clones; roughly nine tenths were seen once. The material was peripheral blood, obtained 28 days after the second AZD1222 dose. The receptor source for this set is an adult who received the AZD1222 COVID-19 vaccine.

The CDR3 spells CASSSTRLGGYTF. The CDR3, as DNA: TGTGCCAGCAGCTCCACACGGCTGGGTGGCTACACCTTC. The V and J genes are TRBV7-2 and TRBJ1-2; D not resolved. V gave up 4 bases and J gave up 7 bases, with 13 bases separating them. This CDR3 spans 13 amino acids. Germline V CDR1 and CDR2: SGHTA, FQGNSA.

CDR3 residues: CASSSLNGGPSYEQYF. In DNA form, the CDR3 reads TGTGCCAGCAGTTCCCTTAACGGGGGACCCTCCTACGAGCAGTACTTC. The chain recombines TRBV27 with TRBJ2-7, with D perhaps matching TRBD2 (6 bases). Germline lookup yields CDR1 MNHEY and CDR2 SMNVEV (reference sequence). The CDR3 contains 16 residues. V shed 4 bases and J shed 0 bases, with 16 bases lying between them.

The chain links TRBV18 to TRBJ1-2; TRBD1 matches at 10 bases. The CDR3 loop spans 17 amino acids. The V segment lost 3 bases and the J segment 8 bases; nucleotides outside the gene matches: 15. Germline V gene sequence: CDR1 KGHSH, CDR2 LQKENI. DNA for the CDR3: TGTGCCAGCTCACCCGGGACAGGGGTTTCCACCCGGCGGGGCTACACCTTC. Translating it yields CASSPGTGVSTRRGYTF. Complete variable domain (other parts from reference TRBV18 and TRBJ1-2): NAGVMQNPRHLVRRRGQEARLRCSPMKGHSHVYWYRQLPEEGLKFMVYLQKENIIDESGMPKERFSAEFPKEGPSILRIQQVVRGDSAAYFCASSPGTGVSTRRGYTFGSGTRLTVV.

The genes are TRBV7-2 and TRBJ2-2; D gene unclear. From germline, CDR1 is SGHTA and CDR2 FQGNSA. CDR3 size: 16 residues. V was pared by 5 bases and J by 4 bases, with 17 bases between. This CDR3 is CASSPRQAPRTGELFF. CDR3 nucleotides: TGTGCCAGCAGCCCCCGGCAGGCCCCACGCACCGGGGAGCTGTTTTTT.

The rearrangement uses TRBV4-3 and TRBJ2-3; D unclear. CDR1 LGHNA and CDR2 YSLEER come from the germline V gene. Trimming took off 2 bases at V and 6 bases at J, with 12 bases between the two ends. The CDR3 is 14 residues long. Written as DNA, the CDR3 is TGCGCCAGCAGCCAAAACCACGCCTCCGATACGCAGTATTTT. This translates into CASSQNHASDTQYF.

The chain recombines TRBV6-5 with TRBJ1-5; TRBD1 matches 7 bases. Germline-derived CDR1 and CDR2 are MNHEY and SVGAGI. This CDR3 comprises 14 residues. Losses at the gene ends were 5 bases for V and 3 bases for J; bases not matched to a gene: 4. The chain's CDR3 is CASSPGQYNQPQHF. DNA for the CDR3: TGTGCCAGCAGTCCGGGACAGTACAATCAGCCCCAGCATTTT.

The CDR3 sequence: CASSPAAGGGTDTQYF. DNA for the CDR3: TGTGCCAGCAGCCCAGCAGCGGGAGGAGGCACAGATACGCAGTATTTT. The chain joins TRBV7-9 to TRBJ2-3; the match to TRBD2 covers 9 bases. The trim removed 5 bases at V and 1 base at J, leaving 7 bases unmatched. CDR1 and CDR2 from the germline V gene are SEHNR and FQNEAQ (reference sequence). The CDR3 runs 16 residues.

This clone occurred once. The V call is TRBV6-5, the J call TRBJ2-7; 7 bases fit TRBD1. CDR1 is MNHEY, CDR2 SVGAGI, per germline. J gave up 3 bases and V 2 bases, and 7 bases lay outside the gene matches. The CDR3 loop spans 15 amino acids. CDR3: CASSYRRDSFYEQYF. The DNA for the CDR3 is TGTGCCAGCAGTTACCGCCGGGACAGCTTCTACGAGCAGTACTTC.

This chain joins TRBV7-9 and TRBJ1-2; possible D gene TRBD1, 6 bases. CDR3 length: 15 residues. V was cut by 1 base and J by 4 bases, with 13 bases left in between. The germline CDR1 and CDR2 sequences are SEHNR and FQNEAQ (reference sequence). For the CDR3, the DNA is TGTGCCAGCAGCTTAGGACAGGAACCTGTCTATGGCTACACCTTC. It specifies CASSLGQEPVYGYTF.